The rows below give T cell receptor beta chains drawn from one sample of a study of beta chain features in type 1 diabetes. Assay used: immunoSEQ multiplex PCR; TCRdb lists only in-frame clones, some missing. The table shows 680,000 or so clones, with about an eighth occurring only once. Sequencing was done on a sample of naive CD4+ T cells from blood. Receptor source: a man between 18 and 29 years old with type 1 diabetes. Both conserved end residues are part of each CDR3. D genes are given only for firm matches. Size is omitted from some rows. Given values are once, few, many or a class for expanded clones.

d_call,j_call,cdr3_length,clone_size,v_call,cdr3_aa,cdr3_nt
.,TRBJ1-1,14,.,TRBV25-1,CASSDVAVNTEAFF,TGTGCCAGCAGTGATGTAGCCGTGAACACTGAAGCTTTCTTT
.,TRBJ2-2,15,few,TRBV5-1,CASSLSREDTGELFF,TGCGCCAGCAGCTTGTCCAGGGAGGACACCGGGGAGCTGTTTTTT
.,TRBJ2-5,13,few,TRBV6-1,CASSDSREETQYF,TGTGCCAGCAGTGACTCCAGAGAAGAGACCCAGTACTTC
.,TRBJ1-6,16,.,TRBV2,CASSEGRRDTGSSLHF,TGTGCCAGCAGTGAGGGACGGAGGGACACTGGCTCTTCCCTCCACTTT
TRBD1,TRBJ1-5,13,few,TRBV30,CAWGQGGRQPQHF,TGTGCCTGGGGACAGGGCGGTAGGCAGCCCCAGCATTTT
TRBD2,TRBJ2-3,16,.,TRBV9,CASSSTAGGVTDTQYF,TGTGCCAGCAGCTCGACCGCCGGGGGGGTCACAGATACGCAGTATTTT
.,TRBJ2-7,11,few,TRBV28,CASSFNNEQYF,TGTGCCAGCAGTTTTAACAACGAGCAGTACTTC
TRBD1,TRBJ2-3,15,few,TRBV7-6,CASTIYGQGTDTQYF,TGTGCCAGCACCATTTACGGACAGGGCACAGATACGCAGTATTTT
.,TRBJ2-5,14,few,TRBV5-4,CASSHPTGQETQYF,TGTGCCAGCAGCCATCCGACGGGCCAAGAGACCCAGTACTTC
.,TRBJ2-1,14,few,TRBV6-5,CASKGRGTYNEQFF,TGTGCCAGCAAGGGACGCGGGACATACAATGAGCAGTTCTTC
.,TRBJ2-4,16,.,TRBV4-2,CASSQEITRVKNIQYF,TGTGCCAGCAGCCAAGAAATAACGAGAGTCAAAAACATTCAGTACTTC
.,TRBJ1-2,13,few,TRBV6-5,CASSGQTNYGYTF,TGTGCCAGCAGCGGACAGACAAACTATGGCTACACCTTC
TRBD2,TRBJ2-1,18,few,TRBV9,CASSLGRSGGPRDNEQFF,TGTGCCAGCAGCCTGGGGCGAAGCGGGGGGCCGAGGGACAATGAGCAGTTCTTC
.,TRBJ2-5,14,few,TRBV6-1,CATFGTGPFETQYF,TGTGCCACCTTTGGGACCGGACCTTTTGAGACCCAGTACTTC
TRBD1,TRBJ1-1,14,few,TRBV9,CASSVGTANTEAFF,TGTGCCAGCAGCGTGGGGACAGCGAACACTGAAGCTTTCTTT
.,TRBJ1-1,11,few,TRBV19,CASRLQGEAFF,TGTGCCAGTAGACTCCAGGGTGAAGCTTTCTTT
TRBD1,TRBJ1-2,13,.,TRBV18,CASSPGQNYGYTF,TGTGCCAGCTCACCGGGACAGAACTATGGCTACACCTTC
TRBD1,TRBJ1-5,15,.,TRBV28,CASRSGQGSNQPQHF,TGTGCCAGCAGATCCGGACAGGGGAGCAATCAGCCCCAGCATTTT
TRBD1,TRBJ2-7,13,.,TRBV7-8,CASGTGPLGEQYF,TGTGCCAGCGGGACAGGGCCCCTCGGCGAGCAGTACTTC
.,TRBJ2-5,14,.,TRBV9,CASSPRGGQETQYF,TGTGCCAGCAGCCCAAGGGGAGGACAAGAGACCCAGTACTTC
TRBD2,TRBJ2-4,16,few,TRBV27,CASSPGLAGDINIQYF,TGTGCCAGCAGTCCAGGACTAGCGGGGGATATAAACATTCAGTACTTC
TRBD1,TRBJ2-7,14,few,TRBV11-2,CASSAGQGGYEQYF,TGTGCCAGCAGCGCGGGACAGGGAGGATACGAGCAGTACTTC
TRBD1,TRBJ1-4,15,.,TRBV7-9,CASSPRDRALEKLFF,TGTGCCAGCAGCCCTCGGGACAGGGCTTTGGAAAAACTGTTTTTT
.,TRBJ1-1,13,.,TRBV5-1,CASLQGTGTEAFF,TGCGCCAGTCTGCAAGGAACCGGCACTGAAGCTTTCTTT
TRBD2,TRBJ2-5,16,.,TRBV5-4,CASSLNLAGGQETQYF,TGTGCCAGCAGCTTAAACCTAGCGGGAGGCCAAGAGACCCAGTACTTC
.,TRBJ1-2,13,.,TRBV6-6,CASSYSTSYGYTF,TGTGCCAGCAGTTACTCGACCTCTTATGGCTACACCTTC
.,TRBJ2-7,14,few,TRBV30,CAWRERRVDYEQYF,TGTGCCTGGAGGGAGAGGCGGGTAGACTACGAGCAGTACTTC
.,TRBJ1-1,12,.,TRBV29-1,CSAGTPSTEAFF,TGCAGCGCCGGGACGCCGAGTACTGAAGCTTTCTTT
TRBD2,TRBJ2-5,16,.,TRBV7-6,CASSSGLAGAQETQYF,TGTGCCAGCAGCTCGGGACTAGCGGGGGCACAAGAGACCCAGTACTTC
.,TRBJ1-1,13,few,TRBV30,CAWSTQEDTEAFF,TGTGCCTGGAGTACCCAGGAGGACACTGAAGCTTTCTTT
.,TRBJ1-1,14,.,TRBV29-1,CSVEDDHRAQIAFF,TGCAGCGTTGAAGACGACCACAGGGCCCAAATCGCTTTCTTT
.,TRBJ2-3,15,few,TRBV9,CASSTNSGLTDTQYF,TGTGCCAGCAGCACAAATAGCGGCCTCACAGATACGCAGTATTTT
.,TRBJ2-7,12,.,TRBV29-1,CSVGIGAFEQYF,TGCAGCGTCGGGATAGGGGCCTTTGAGCAGTACTTC
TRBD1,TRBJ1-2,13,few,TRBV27,CASSLRTGVGYTF,TGTGCCAGCAGTCTAAGGACAGGGGTCGGCTACACCTTC
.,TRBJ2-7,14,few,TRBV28,CASSFGGVSYEQYF,TGTGCCAGCAGTTTCGGAGGGGTCTCCTACGAGCAGTACTTC
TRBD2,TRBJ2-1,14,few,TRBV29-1,CSPLSGAGSNEQFF,TGCAGCCCCCTGAGCGGGGCAGGGAGCAATGAGCAGTTCTTC